The 4 T cell receptor beta chains given below trace back to one sample, sequenced in a study of T cell changes during pregnancy in multiple sclerosis. TCRdb keeps only in-frame clones here, not all; method: immunoSEQ multiplex PCR. The repertoire holds about 75,000 clones, with 80% to 95% as singletons. The starting material was CD4+ T cells from peripheral blood mononuclear cells, obtained before pregnancy. Receptor source: a female donor with multiple sclerosis, enrolled in a pregnancy study.

The genes are TRBV5-1 and TRBJ1-6; 7 bases map to TRBD1. Looked up from germline, CDR1 is SGHRS and CDR2 is YFSETQ. CDR3 length: 16 residues. The ends lost 4 bases at V and 7 bases at J; junction bases unmatched: 11. The CDR3 bases are TGCGCCAGCAGCCAGAGTCCGGGACAGTTAAATTCACCCCTCCACTTT. Encoded protein: CASSQSPGQLNSPLHF.

The chain joins TRBV28 to TRBJ2-7; TRBD1 matches at 9 bases. The germline V gene has CDR1 MDHEN and CDR2 SYDVKM. The CDR3 has 16 amino acids. Trimming took 5 bases from V and 5 from J; bases not matched to a gene: 13. The CDR3 DNA reads TGTGCCAGCAGTACGGGGACAGGGAATGGTCAGGACGAGCAGTACTTC. Translated, it gives CASSTGTGNGQDEQYF.

This chain connects TRBV2 to TRBJ1-5; the D gene is possibly TRBD1 (6 bases). Trimming removed 6 bases from V and 3 bases from J, with 12 bases in between. The CDR3 sequence is 14 residues long. The germline V gene has CDR1 SNHLY and CDR2 FYNNEI. The CDR3: CASRADRNNQPQHF. The CDR3, as DNA: TGTGCCAGCAGGGCCGACAGGAACAATCAGCCCCAGCATTTT.

This clone was detected only once. The CDR3 DNA reads TGTGCCAGCAGGGTCGGGAGCTTCACAGATACGCAGTATTTT. Protein product: CASRVGSFTDTQYF. This sequence joins TRBV27 and TRBJ2-3, with a tentative D call TRBD2 (6 bases). Per germline, CDR1 MNHEY and CDR2 SMNVEV (reference sequence). There are 14 residues in the CDR3. V was clipped by 6 bases and J by 2 bases, with 12 bases between them.